This TCR beta chain is drawn from a study of graft-versus-host responses after intestinal transplantation. Turning to this clone: Its target is unknown.

Clones were read by immunoSEQ multiplex PCR, and TCRdb kept only the in-frame ones, dropping some. The sample lists some 110,000 clones, more than 85% occurring once. The clonotype was recovered from a human donor who received an intestinal transplant. Sequenced here: unstimulated CD4+ T cells sorted from spleen or lymph node cells, sampled before intestinal transplant.

CDR3 loop: CASSLDGGEWQFF. CDR3 bases: TGTGCCAGCAGCTTAGACGGGGGGGAGTGGCAGTTCTTC. V is TRBV7-6 and J is TRBJ2-1; 8 nucleotides agree with TRBD2. V was pared by 1 base and J by 12 bases, with 5 bases of the junction left unmatched. The CDR3 contains 13 residues. Germline values: CDR1 SGHVS, CDR2 FNYEAQ.